This T cell receptor beta chain came from a study of spatial heterogeneity in lung cancer. The time point here: sample taken at primary tumor resection. Researchers sequenced whole RNA taken from tumor, nontumor lung or frozen PBMC without sorting. Study-level results: Counts that tracked tumor mutation counts were those of expanded intratumoral alpha and beta TCRs.

Each TCR cDNA molecule bore a unique molecular identifier. One entry per CDR3 protein, called by TCRdb with MiXCR from the 5' RACE reads. The sample comprises a few thousand distinct CDR3 sequences, 15% to 20% of which are singletons, and roughly a tenth rests with the top ten. With 6 bases removed from V and 7 bases from J, the gap between germline ends came to 25 bases. This CDR3 spans 17 amino acids. In this sample, this clonotype is medium-sized. The target antigen is unknown. Sequenced material: lung tumor tissue, taken at surgery. This sequence was found in a male donor with early-stage non-small cell lung cancer. The chain joins TRBV23-1 to TRBJ2-1; D uncertain. TRBV23-1 is identified as an open reading frame with a role that is uncertain. For the CDR3, the DNA is TGCGCCAGCAGGCCTAGACTCATATCCCCAAAATGGAATGAGCAGTTCTTC. Amino acid sequence: CASRPRLISPKWNEQFF.